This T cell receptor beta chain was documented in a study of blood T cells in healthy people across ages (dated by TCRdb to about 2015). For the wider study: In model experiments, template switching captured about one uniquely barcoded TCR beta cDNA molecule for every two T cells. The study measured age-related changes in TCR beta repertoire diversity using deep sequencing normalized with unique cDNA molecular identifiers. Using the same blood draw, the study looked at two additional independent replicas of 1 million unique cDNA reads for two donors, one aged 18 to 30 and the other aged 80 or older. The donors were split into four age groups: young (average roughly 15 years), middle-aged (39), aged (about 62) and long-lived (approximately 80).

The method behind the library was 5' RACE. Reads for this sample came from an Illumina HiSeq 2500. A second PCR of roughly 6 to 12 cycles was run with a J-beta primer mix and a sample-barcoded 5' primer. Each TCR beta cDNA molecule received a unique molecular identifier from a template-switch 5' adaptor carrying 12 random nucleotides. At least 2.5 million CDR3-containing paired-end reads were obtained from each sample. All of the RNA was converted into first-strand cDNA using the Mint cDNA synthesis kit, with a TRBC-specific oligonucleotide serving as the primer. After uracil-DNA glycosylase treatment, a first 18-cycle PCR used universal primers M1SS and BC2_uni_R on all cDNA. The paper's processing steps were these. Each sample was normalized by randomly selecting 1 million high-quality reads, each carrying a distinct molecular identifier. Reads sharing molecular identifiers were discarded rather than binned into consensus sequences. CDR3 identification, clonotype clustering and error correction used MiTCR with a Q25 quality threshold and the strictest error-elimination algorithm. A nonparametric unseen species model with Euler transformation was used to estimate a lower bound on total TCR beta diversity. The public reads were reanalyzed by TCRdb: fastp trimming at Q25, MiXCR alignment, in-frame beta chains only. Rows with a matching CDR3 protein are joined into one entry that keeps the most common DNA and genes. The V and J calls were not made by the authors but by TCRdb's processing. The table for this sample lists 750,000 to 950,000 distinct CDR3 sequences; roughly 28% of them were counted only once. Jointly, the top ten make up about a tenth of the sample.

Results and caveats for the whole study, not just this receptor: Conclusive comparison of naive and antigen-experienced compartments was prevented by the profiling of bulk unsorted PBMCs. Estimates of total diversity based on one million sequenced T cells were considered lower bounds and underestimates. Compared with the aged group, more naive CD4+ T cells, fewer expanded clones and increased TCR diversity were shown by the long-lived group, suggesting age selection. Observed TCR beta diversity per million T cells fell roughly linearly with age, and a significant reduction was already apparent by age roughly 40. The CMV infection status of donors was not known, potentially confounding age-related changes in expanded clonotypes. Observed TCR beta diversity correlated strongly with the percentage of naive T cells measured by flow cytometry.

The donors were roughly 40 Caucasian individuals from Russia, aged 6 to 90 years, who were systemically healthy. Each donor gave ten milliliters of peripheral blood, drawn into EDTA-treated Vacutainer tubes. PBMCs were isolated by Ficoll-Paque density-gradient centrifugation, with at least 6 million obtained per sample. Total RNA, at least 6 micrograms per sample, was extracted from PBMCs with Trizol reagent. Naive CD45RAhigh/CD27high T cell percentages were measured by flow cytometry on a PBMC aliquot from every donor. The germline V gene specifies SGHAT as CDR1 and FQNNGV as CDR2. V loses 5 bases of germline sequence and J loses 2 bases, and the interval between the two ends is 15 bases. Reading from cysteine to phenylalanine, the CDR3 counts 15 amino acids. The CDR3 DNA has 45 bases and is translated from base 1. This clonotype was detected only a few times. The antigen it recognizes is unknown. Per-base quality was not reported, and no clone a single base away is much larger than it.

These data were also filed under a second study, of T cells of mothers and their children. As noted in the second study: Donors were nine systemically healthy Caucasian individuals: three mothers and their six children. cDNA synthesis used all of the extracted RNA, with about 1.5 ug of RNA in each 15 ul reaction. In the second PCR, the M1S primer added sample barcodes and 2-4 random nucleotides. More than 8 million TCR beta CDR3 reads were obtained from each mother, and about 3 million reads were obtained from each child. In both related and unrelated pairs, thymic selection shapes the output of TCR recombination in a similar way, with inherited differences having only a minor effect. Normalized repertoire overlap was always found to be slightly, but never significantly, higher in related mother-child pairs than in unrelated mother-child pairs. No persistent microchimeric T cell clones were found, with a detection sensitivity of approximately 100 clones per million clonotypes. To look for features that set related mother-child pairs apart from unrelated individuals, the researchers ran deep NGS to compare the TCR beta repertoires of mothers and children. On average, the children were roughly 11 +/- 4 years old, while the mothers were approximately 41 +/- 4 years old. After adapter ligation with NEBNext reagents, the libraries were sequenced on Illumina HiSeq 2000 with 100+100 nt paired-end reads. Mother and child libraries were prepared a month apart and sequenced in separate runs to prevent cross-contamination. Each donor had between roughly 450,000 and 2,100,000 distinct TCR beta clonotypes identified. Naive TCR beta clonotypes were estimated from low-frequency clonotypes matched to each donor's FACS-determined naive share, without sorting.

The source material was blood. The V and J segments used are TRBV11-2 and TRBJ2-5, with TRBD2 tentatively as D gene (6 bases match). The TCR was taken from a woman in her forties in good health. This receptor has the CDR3 CASSHILREQETQYF. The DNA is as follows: TGTGCCAGCAGCCACATTCTCCGGGAGCAAGAGACCCAGTACTTC.